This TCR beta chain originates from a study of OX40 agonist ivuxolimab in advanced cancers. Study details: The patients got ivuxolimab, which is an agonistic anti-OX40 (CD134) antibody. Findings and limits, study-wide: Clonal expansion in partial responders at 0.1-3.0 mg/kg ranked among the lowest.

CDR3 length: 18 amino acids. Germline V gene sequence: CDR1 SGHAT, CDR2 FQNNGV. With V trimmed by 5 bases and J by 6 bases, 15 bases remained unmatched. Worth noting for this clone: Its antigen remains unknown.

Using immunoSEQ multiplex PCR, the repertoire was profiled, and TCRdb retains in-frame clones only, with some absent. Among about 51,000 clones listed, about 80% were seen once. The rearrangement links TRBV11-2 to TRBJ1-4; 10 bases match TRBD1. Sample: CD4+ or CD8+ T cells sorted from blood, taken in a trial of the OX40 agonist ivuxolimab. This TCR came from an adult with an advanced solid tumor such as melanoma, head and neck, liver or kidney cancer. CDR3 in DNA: TGTGCCAGCAGCCCGGGAAGATTCCGGGACAGGGGACATGAAAAACTGTTTTTT. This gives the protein CASSPGRFRDRGHEKLFF.